A single sample is the source of the 5 T cell receptor beta chains below, sequenced in a study of beta chain features in type 1 diabetes (dated 2018 in TCRdb). The antigens for these receptors are not known. The library relied on the immunoSEQ multiplex PCR assay. The entire amount of isolated RNA was reverse transcribed using the High Capacity cDNA Reverse Transcription Kit, so the sequenced TCRB transcripts were expressed ones. This immuneACCESS table, as held by TCRdb, lists in-frame sequences with V and J called but not all clones. Of the missing ones, under half trace to an unresolved V gene in checked studies; the others have no known cause. Here the sample has roughly 150,000 clones; about 10% occur a single time. The top ten clonotypes cover about 0.7% of the sample. Results and caveats for the whole study, not just this receptor: In all four CD4+ subsets, TCRB CDR3 length was moderately but significantly shorter in type 1 diabetes patients.

Sequencing was done on a sample of central memory CD4+ T cells from blood. The receptors were gathered from a woman between 25 and 40 years old with type 1 diabetes.

The CDR3 sequence: CASSIRQSPLANYGYTF. The DNA of the CDR3 is TGTGCCAGTAGTATTCGACAGTCCCCACTCGCTAACTATGGCTACACCTTC. The chain couples TRBV19 to TRBJ1-2, with D possibly matching TRBD1 (5 bases). The germline V gene encodes CDR1 LNHDA and CDR2 SQIVND (reference sequence). Between the trimmed V and J ends, which lost 3 bases and 0 bases, there was a span of 17 bases. The CDR3 extends over 17 amino acids.

The table lists this clone with many counts. The chain is built from TRBV7-2 and TRBJ2-6; 7 nucleotides line up with TRBD1. Germline assignment: CDR1 SGHTA and CDR2 FQGNSA. This CDR3 region has 17 residues. V lost 5 bases to trimming and J lost 0 bases; unmatched junction nucleotides: 7. The CDR3 loop reads CASSLRQGPSGANVLTF. The CDR3 DNA follows: TGTGCCAGCAGCCTGCGACAGGGTCCCTCTGGGGCCAACGTCCTGACTTTC.

V usage is TRBV28 and J usage is TRBJ2-1; 10 nucleotides agree with TRBD2. The V gene's germline CDR1 is MDHEN and CDR2 SYDVKM. CDR3 size: 16 residues. V gave up 5 bases and J gave up 7 bases; unmatched junction bases: 11. For the CDR3, the DNA is TGTGCCAGCAGTGCCGAACTAGCGGGACTTAGGAATGAGCAGTTCTTC. It is translated as CASSAELAGLRNEQFF.

This clone was counted a single time. The chain carries TRBV4-1 and TRBJ1-2; D not certain. Germline V gene lookup returns CDR1 MGHRA and CDR2 YSYEKL. The CDR3 sequence is 15 residues long. V was pared by 0 bases and J by 3 bases, with 11 bases between. The CDR3 nucleotides read TGCGCCAGCAGCCAAGAAGGCCAGGCCCACTATGGCTACACCTTC. As protein: CASSQEGQAHYGYTF.

V and J are TRBV20-1 and TRBJ2-1; 10 nucleotides match TRBD1. CDR1 is DFQATT and CDR2 is SNEGSKA in the germline V gene (reference sequence). Trimming removed 5 bases from V and 9 bases from J; junction bases left unmatched: 1. CDR3 size: 11 residues. The CDR3 DNA reads TGCAGTGCTCGGACAGGGGGTGAGCAGTTCTTC. It specifies CSARTGGEQFF.